The clone carrying this T cell receptor beta chain was recorded many times. The antigen is not known. The read finishes 3 residues shy of the CDR3 end, and the germline J gene is used to complete it. The sample belongs to a study of T cell clonality in common variable immunodeficiency. In germline, CDR1 is SGHRS, CDR2 YFSETQ. Trimming cost V 1 base and J 7 bases; bases outside gene matches: 4. This CDR3 is built from 14 residues. TCRdb keeps only in-frame clones here, not all; method: immunoSEQ multiplex PCR. This sample carries tens of thousands of clones, none of them present only once. Study results and limitations: Authors noted CVID clonality's cause needs subpopulation repertoire sequencing. CVID subjects had higher TCRbeta clonality than healthy controls, most marked in about a third.

Caucasian heritage predominated among both patients and controls. Each donor provided about 5 to 9 ml of heparinized whole blood. This receptor was obtained from a person aged 18 to 69 in good health. Sequenced input: peripheral blood mononuclear cells. The V and J genes are TRBV5-1 and TRBJ2-1; TRBD1 matches 8 bases. CDR3 DNA (partial): TGCGCCAGCAGCTTGAACAGGGGGATGAATGAG. This translates into CASSLNRGMNE. The entire CDR3 sequence reads CASSLNRGMNEQFF.